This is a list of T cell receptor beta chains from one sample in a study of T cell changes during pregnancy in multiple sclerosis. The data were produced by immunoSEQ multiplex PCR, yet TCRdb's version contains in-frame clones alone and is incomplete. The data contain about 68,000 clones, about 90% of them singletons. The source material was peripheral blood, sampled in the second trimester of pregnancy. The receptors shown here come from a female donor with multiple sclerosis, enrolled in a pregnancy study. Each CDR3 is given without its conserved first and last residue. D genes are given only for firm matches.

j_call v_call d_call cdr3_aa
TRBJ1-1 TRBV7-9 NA ASSLSDTEAF
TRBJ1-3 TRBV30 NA AWIGSAGNTIY
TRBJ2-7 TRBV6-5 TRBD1 ASSYGTEWVYEQY
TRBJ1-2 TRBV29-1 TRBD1 STQTPDREDGYT
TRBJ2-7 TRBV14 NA ASSQIGLQY
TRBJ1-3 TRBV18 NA ASSFLGRTAAGTAIY
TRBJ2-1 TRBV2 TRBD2 ASSEDSVRQRGRYNEQF
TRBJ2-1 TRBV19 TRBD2 ASTFGGGSYNEQF
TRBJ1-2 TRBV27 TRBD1 ASSLSSTGIRT
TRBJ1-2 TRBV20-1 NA SARDPYGYT
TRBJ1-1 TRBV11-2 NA ASSLAPQGRTEAF
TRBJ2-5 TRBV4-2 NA ASSDNHSGAKETQY
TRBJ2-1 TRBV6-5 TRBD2 ASSLTSGGNEQF
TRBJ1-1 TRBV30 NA AWRTTPNTEAF
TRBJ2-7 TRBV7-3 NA ASSSRLGGEQY
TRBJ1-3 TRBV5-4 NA ASSLPQGNTIY
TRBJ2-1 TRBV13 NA ASSLFRREQF
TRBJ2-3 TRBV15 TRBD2 ATSRDRGGDTQY
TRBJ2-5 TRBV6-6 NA ASSVGGRETQY
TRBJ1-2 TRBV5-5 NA ASSLQGPGSYGYT
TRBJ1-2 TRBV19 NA ASSMGGDYGYT
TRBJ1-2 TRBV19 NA ATSPGQARAYGYT
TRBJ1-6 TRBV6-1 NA ASSEDPVSPPLH
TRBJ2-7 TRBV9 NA ASSVGSGGYEQY
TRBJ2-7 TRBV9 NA ASSGGSYEQY
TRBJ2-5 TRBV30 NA AWRMEGTQY
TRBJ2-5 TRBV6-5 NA ASSPTRETQY
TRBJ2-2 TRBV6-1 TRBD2 ASSLAGVGGELF
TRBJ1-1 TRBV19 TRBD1 ASRSYRDRLTISRNEAF
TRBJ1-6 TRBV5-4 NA ASSLEAGHSPLH
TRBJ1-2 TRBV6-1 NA ASSERGLRGYGYT
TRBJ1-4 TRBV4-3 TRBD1 ASSRDRGEKLF
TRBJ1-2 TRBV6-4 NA ASSPTDRGSGYT
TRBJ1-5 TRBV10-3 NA AISESKANQPQH
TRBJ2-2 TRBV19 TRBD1 ASSPRTGATTGELF
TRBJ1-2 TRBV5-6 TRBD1 ASSVEPGTVYGYT
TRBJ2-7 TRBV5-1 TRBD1 ASSLLRQGGAEQY